These 2 T cell receptor beta chains originate from one sample sequenced in a study of blood T cell repertoires in COVID-19. Here immunoSEQ multiplex PCR was the method, and the copy in TCRdb shows in-frame clones only, minus some. The repertoire holds roughly 120,000 clones, with about two thirds as singletons. The sequencing input was peripheral blood. These receptors were obtained from a human donor with acute or convalescent COVID-19. The donor label of this sample is uncertain.

This clone appeared a single time. The gene calls are TRBV24-1 and TRBJ1-2, with no clear D. Germline CDR1 KGHDR, CDR2 SFDVKD. The CDR3 extends over 13 amino acids. The V end was cut by 5 bases, the J end by 4 bases, with 10 bases between. The CDR3 DNA is TGTGCCACCAGTGCCTCGAGGAGCTATGGCTACACCTTC. Translation: CATSASRSYGYTF.

The rearrangement uses TRBV9 and TRBJ2-5, with TRBD2 identical over 9 bases. The trim removed 0 bases at V and 1 base at J, leaving 4 bases unmatched. The length of the CDR3 is 16 residues. Germline values: CDR1 SGDLS, CDR2 YYNGEE. The CDR3 region has the DNA TGTGCCAGCAGCGTAGGTAGCGGGGGTGTCCAAGAGACCCAGTACTTC. Its translation is CASSVGSGGVQETQYF. The full variable domain, rest sourced from reference TRBV9 and TRBJ2-5, is DSGVTQTPKHLITATGQRVTLRCSPRSGDLSVYWYQQSLDQGLQFLIQYYNGEERAKGNILERFSAQQFPDLHSELNLSSLELGDSALYFCASSVGSGGVQETQYFGPGTRLLVL.